The present entry profiles one T cell receptor (beta chain) with its context. The entry originates in a study of regulatory T cells in long-lasting Graves disease. This CDR3 has 15 amino acids. Deletions cut 1 base from V and 3 bases from J, with 11 bases between. The time point: newly diagnosed GD, antithyroid drugs for less than 3 months. Preparation of the TCR library used RNA extracted from PBMCs. TCR beta libraries were built with iRepertoire HTBI primers and Arm-PCR of CDR3 regions. TCRdb used MiXCR to reprocess the multiplex PCR reads, holding one entry per CDR3 protein. The table includes hundreds of thousands of distinct CDR3 sequences, around 11% detected once. Separately, the same data were catalogued under a study of T cells in Graves' hyperthyroidism and ophthalmopathy.

This clonotype was obtained from a woman under 40 with Graves disease. This specimen was peripheral blood mononuclear cells (PBMCs), taken at new diagnosis, from a patient treated with antithyroid drugs. The V call is TRBV12-3 or TRBV12-4, the J call TRBJ2-3; the D is unclear. The CDR3 loop is CASSLGVGLTDTQYF. CDR3 DNA sequence: TGTGCCAGCAGTTTAGGGGTCGGCCTAACAGATACGCAGTATTTT.